This T cell receptor (beta chain) was sequenced during a study of OX40 agonist ivuxolimab in advanced cancers. Across the study: The dose of intravenous ivuxolimab that patients received every 2 weeks ranged from 0.01 to 10 mg/kg. At around 81% male, the cohort had a mean age of around 56 years, ranging from about 20 to 90. Whole-study findings and limits: Averaged across samples, CD8+ T cells carried more expanded clones than CD4+ did. The specificity for antigen of the expanded peripheral T cells was not determined.

On this clone: What it binds is not known.

Profiled with immunoSEQ multiplex PCR; TCRdb holds only in-frame clones, not every one. The table has 53,000 or so clones, about 93% seen once. Germline V gives CDR1 SGHVS, CDR2 FQNEAQ. The CDR3 runs 15 residues. V shed 3 bases and J 2 bases; nucleotides not matched to a gene: 2. The sequencing used CD4+ or CD8+ T cells sorted from blood, collected in a trial of the OX40 agonist ivuxolimab. The TCR comes from an adult with an advanced solid tumor such as melanoma, head and neck, liver or kidney cancer. The chain joins TRBV7-8 to TRBJ2-1, with 9 nucleotides matching TRBD2. The CDR3 nucleotides read TGTGCCAGCAGCTTCCGACTAGCGGCCTACAATGAGCAGTTCTTC. Protein: CASSFRLAAYNEQFF.